These 32 T cell receptor beta chains share one sample of origin, sequenced in a study of shared clonotypes between healthy human individuals. Here immunoSEQ multiplex PCR was the method, and the copy in TCRdb shows in-frame clones only, minus some. The sample yields 550,000 to 800,000 clones, roughly 70% seen once. The sample comprised memory CD4+ T cells sorted from blood. Subset specified: CD45RA-negative fraction. These receptors all come from a woman aged 25 to 39 in good health.

This clone turned up a few times. The chain is built from TRBV10-2 and TRBJ1-4; 8 bases map to TRBD1. The length of the CDR3 is 15 residues. Germline assignment: CDR1 WSHSY and CDR2 SAAADI. The V and J ends lost 7 bases and 4 bases, in that order; junction bases with no gene match: 8. This CDR3 reads CASTGGDRINEKLFF. In DNA form, the CDR3 reads TGCGCCAGCACTGGCGGGGACAGGATTAATGAAAAACTGTTTTTT.

This clone was observed a handful of times. The rearrangement uses TRBV5-1 and TRBJ1-2; D gene uncertain. Between the trimmed V and J ends, which lost 1 base and 3 bases, there was a span of 7 bases. This CDR3 has 13 amino acids. Germline CDR1 reads SGHRS; CDR2 reads YFSETQ. Written as DNA, the CDR3 is TGCGCCAGCAGCTTGAACGGAGACTATGGCTACACCTTC. Residues: CASSLNGDYGYTF.

The rearrangement uses TRBV30 and TRBJ1-2, with 9 bases aligning to TRBD1. The CDR3 length is 13 residues. J was trimmed by 8 bases and V by 5 bases; bases with no gene match: 9. The germline gives CDR1 GTSNPN, CDR2 SVGIG (reference sequence). The CDR3 DNA reads TGTGCCTGGGGGGGACAGGGCGGGAGCGGCTACACCTTC. Protein: CAWGGQGGSGYTF.

This clone turned up a few times. The chain has TRBV5-5 and TRBJ2-7; maybe TRBD1 (6 bases). The CDR3 extends over 15 amino acids. Trimming took off 0 bases at V and 2 bases at J, with 12 bases between the two ends. Germline V lookup: CDR1 SGHKS, CDR2 YYEKEE (reference sequence). CDR3 coding DNA: TGTGCCAGCAGCTTGGATGCACAGGGAGCCTACGAGCAGTACTTC. This codes for CASSLDAQGAYEQYF.

This chain connects TRBV6-1 to TRBJ2-7, with TRBD2 matching 9 bases. V trimming: 1 base; J trimming: 5 bases; junction bases outside the gene matches: 9. CDR3 length: 16 amino acids. Germline lookup yields CDR1 MNHNS and CDR2 SASEGT. The CDR3 is CASSEGYGGRGNEQYF. Written as DNA, the CDR3 is TGTGCCAGCAGTGAAGGGTACGGCGGGAGGGGGAACGAGCAGTACTTC.

The table lists this clone with a count of one. V is TRBV19 and J is TRBJ1-2, with 7 positions matching TRBD1. The CDR3 contains 14 residues. V lost 5 bases, J lost 7 bases, and 10 bases stayed unmatched. CDR1 LNHDA and CDR2 SQIVND come from the germline V gene (reference sequence). CDR3 sequence: CASSRRQGSVGYTF. The DNA of the CDR3 is TGTGCCAGTAGTCGACGACAGGGATCGGTTGGCTACACCTTC.

This clone was observed at least ten times. At the DNA level, this CDR3 is encoded by other sequences in the same sample as well. The chain links TRBV27 to TRBJ1-4; 9 nucleotides line up with TRBD1. Germline lookup yields CDR1 MNHEY and CDR2 SMNVEV (reference sequence). The CDR3 runs to 14 residues. J lost 5 bases, V lost 5 bases, and 3 bases had no gene match. CDR3 in amino acids: CASSRGQGNEKLFF. DNA for the CDR3: TGTGCCAGCAGTAGGGGACAGGGCAATGAAAAACTGTTTTTT. The complete variable domain, with remaining parts taken from reference TRBV27 and TRBJ1-4, reads EAQVTQNPRYLITVTGKKLTVTCSQNMNHEYMSWYRQDPGLGLRQIYYSMNVEVTDKGDVPEGYKVSRKEKRNFPLILESPSPNQTSLYFCASSRGQGNEKLFFGSGTQLSVL.

The rearrangement links TRBV28 to TRBJ2-5, with 7 nucleotides matching TRBD1. Trimming removed 5 bases from V and 5 bases from J; junction bases left unmatched: 8. The germline V gene has CDR1 MDHEN and CDR2 SYDVKM. The CDR3 spans 14 residues. The CDR3 loop reads CASSIPGGEETQYF. The CDR3 nucleotides are TGTGCCAGCAGTATTCCAGGGGGAGAGGAGACCCAGTACTTC.

The chain uses TRBV30 and TRBJ2-3; TRBD1 is a possible D gene (5 bases). V lost 8 bases, J lost 0 bases, and 9 bases lay in between. This CDR3 is 12 amino acids long. CDR1 and CDR2 (germline): GTSNPN, SVGIG (reference sequence). The chain's CDR3 is CARQGSTDTQYF. CDR3 in DNA: TGTGCCCGGCAGGGTAGCACAGATACGCAGTATTTT.

The chain combines TRBV10-3 with TRBJ2-3, with D unresolved. V was trimmed by 4 bases and J by 5 bases, leaving 7 bases between them. Germline V gene data show CDR1 as ENHRY and CDR2 as SYGVKD. CDR3 size: 12 residues. The CDR3 sequence is CAISVTRDTQYF. CDR3 DNA: TGTGCCATCAGTGTGACGAGAGATACGCAGTATTTT.

The chain carries TRBV11-2 and TRBJ2-7, with D perhaps TRBD2 (6 bases). The CDR3 sequence is 14 residues long. Germline values: CDR1 SGHAT, CDR2 FQNNGV. The V gene lost 5 bases and the J gene lost 8 bases, with 19 bases spanning the gap. CDR3 in amino acids: CASSGPPLGGKQYF. CDR3 nucleotide sequence: TGTGCCAGCAGCGGCCCTCCGCTGGGAGGCAAGCAGTACTTC.

V and J are TRBV19 and TRBJ1-2; D gene uncertain. The CDR3 consists of 13 residues. CDR1 is LNHDA and CDR2 is SQIVND in the germline V gene (reference sequence). The V end lost 2 bases, the J end lost 8 bases, and 12 bases lay between the germline ends. Here the CDR3 DNA reads TGTGCCAGTAGTATACAAAAAAATTGGGGCTACACCTTC. Translation gives CASSIQKNWGYTF.

This chain connects TRBV6-5 to TRBJ1-5; D perhaps matches TRBD1 (6 bases). This CDR3 has 13 residues. Trimming removed 8 bases from V and 5 bases from J, with 13 bases in between. Looked up from germline, CDR1 is MNHEY and CDR2 is SVGAGI. This CDR3 is CASRTGIYQPQHF. The CDR3 DNA follows: TGTGCCAGCCGAACAGGGATTTATCAGCCCCAGCATTTT.

This chain connects TRBV7-6 to TRBJ2-3; 9 positions agree with TRBD2. The germline V gene has CDR1 SGHVS and CDR2 FNYEAQ. This CDR3 contains 18 residues. After removal of 3 bases from V and 0 bases from J, the junction contained 10 bases not matched to a gene. The CDR3 nucleotides read TGTGCCAGCAGCTTTGACTCGGCTAGCGGGGCTAGCACAGATACGCAGTATTTT. Translated: CASSFDSASGASTDTQYF. Based on the CDR3 plus reference TRBV7-6 and TRBJ2-3, the full variable domain is GAGVSQSPRYKVTKRGQDVALRCDPISGHVSLYWYRQALGQGPEFLTYFNYEAQQDKSGLPNDRFSAERPEGSISTLTIQRTEQRDSAMYRCASSFDSASGASTDTQYFGPGTRLTVL.

With respect to this clone: This may stem from a read error, because a much larger clone lies one nucleotide away. This rearrangement joins TRBV5-1 to TRBJ2-1; perhaps TRBD2 as D (5 bases). Germline CDR1 is SGHRS and CDR2 is YFSETQ. Trimming left V 4 bases short and J 0 bases short, with 11 bases between. The CDR3 length is 15 residues. CDR3 protein: CASSTDLSSYNEQFF. The CDR3 coding sequence is TGCGCCAGCAGCACGGACTTGAGCTCCTACAATGAGCAGTTCTTC.

This chain links TRBV19 with TRBJ2-4; D is possibly TRBD2 (5 bases). There are 12 residues in the CDR3. The germline CDR1 and CDR2 sequences are LNHDA and SQIVND (reference sequence). Trimming removed 7 bases from V and 9 bases from J, with 13 bases in between. The CDR3, as DNA: TGTGCCAGTACCAACGGGGTGGGCATTCAGTACTTC. It specifies CASTNGVGIQYF.

The chain has TRBV5-4 and TRBJ2-7, with 9 bases identical to TRBD2. Germline CDR1 and CDR2: SGHNT and YYREEE (reference sequence). V gave up 4 bases and J gave up 3 bases; unmatched junction bases: 8. The CDR3 runs 15 residues. Here the CDR3 DNA reads TGTGCCAGCAGCCAGAATAGCGGGGGATACTACGAGCAGTACTTC. Its protein is CASSQNSGGYYEQYF.

The chain recombines TRBV5-1 with TRBJ2-7; D perhaps matches TRBD2 (5 bases). The V end was cut by 1 base, the J end by 6 bases, with 20 bases between. This CDR3 has 16 amino acids. Germline assignment: CDR1 SGHRS and CDR2 YFSETQ. CDR3 sequence (DNA): TGCGCCAGCAGCTTGAAAGCTTCCGGAGGTATGGTCGAGCAGTACTTC. Translation: CASSLKASGGMVEQYF.

This clone occurred a few times. This rearrangement joins TRBV7-8 to TRBJ2-5; no clear D. V was clipped by 5 bases and J by 2 bases, with 12 bases between them. This CDR3 contains 14 residues. CDR1 is SGHVS and CDR2 is FQNEAQ in the germline V gene. CDR3 in DNA: TGTGCCAGCAGCGTCGACGGAAGACAAGAGACCCAGTACTTC. Its translation: CASSVDGRQETQYF.

V usage is TRBV9 and J usage is TRBJ1-1, with D possibly matching TRBD1 (5 bases). Trimming took off 4 bases at V and 4 bases at J, with 17 bases between the two ends. The CDR3 runs to 15 residues. CDR1 and CDR2 (germline): SGDLS, YYNGEE. CDR3 region: CASSLIGQGVTEAFF. The CDR3 coding sequence is TGTGCCAGCAGCCTCATAGGCCAGGGAGTCACTGAAGCTTTCTTT.

About this clone: This sample also contains other DNA sequences that code for the same CDR3. The rearrangement links TRBV5-1 to TRBJ2-5, with TRBD1 matching over 9 bases. With 0 bases clipped from V and 6 bases from J, the junction kept 6 bases outside the gene matches. This CDR3 has 15 amino acids. Germline V gene lookup returns CDR1 SGHRS and CDR2 YFSETQ. CDR3: CASSLADRGEKTQYF. CDR3 DNA sequence: TGCGCCAGCAGCTTGGCGGACAGGGGAGAAAAGACCCAGTACTTC. The full variable domain, in which reference TRBV5-1 and TRBJ2-5 provide the parts outside the CDR3, is KAGVTQTPRYLIKTRGQQVTLSCSPISGHRSVSWYQQTPGQGLQFLFEYFSETQRNKGNFPGRFSGRQFSNSRSEMNVSTLELGDSALYLCASSLADRGEKTQYFGPGTRLLVL.

The chain combines TRBV5-6 with TRBJ2-5; D call uncertain. V lost 2 bases and J 4 bases, leaving 12 bases between the germline ends. The germline V gene encodes CDR1 SGHDT and CDR2 YYEEEE. The CDR3 has 14 residues. This CDR3 is CASSFQVTRETQYF. CDR3 coding DNA: TGTGCCAGCAGCTTCCAGGTGACCCGAGAGACCCAGTACTTC.

As DNA, the CDR3 is TGTGCCAGCAGCGCACCTAAGACAGGGCAGAGCTACGAGCAGTACTTC. Translating gives CASSAPKTGQSYEQYF. This chain links TRBV11-3 with TRBJ2-7; 7 bases match TRBD1. V trimming: 5 bases; J trimming: 3 bases; junction bases outside the gene matches: 13. Germline V gene sequence: CDR1 SGHNT, CDR2 YENEEA. This CDR3 has 16 residues.

V usage is TRBV19 and J usage is TRBJ1-1; D perhaps matches TRBD1 (5 bases). The CDR3 has 15 residues. Germline values: CDR1 LNHDA, CDR2 SQIVND (reference sequence). With 3 bases removed from V and 1 base from J, the gap between germline ends came to 12 bases. In nucleotides, the CDR3 is TGTGCCAGTAGTATGACGGGGCTACCGAACACTGAAGCTTTCTTT. Amino acids: CASSMTGLPNTEAFF.

This clone was recorded only once. The V gene is TRBV18, the J gene TRBJ2-7, with D unclear. V dropped 0 bases and J dropped 2 bases, with 11 bases sitting between them. There are 15 residues in the CDR3. The germline gives CDR1 KGHSH, CDR2 LQKENI. CDR3 in amino acids: CASSPPNSPAYEQYF. The CDR3 region has the DNA TGTGCCAGCTCACCACCGAACTCCCCGGCCTACGAGCAGTACTTC.

The chain is built from TRBV25-1 and TRBJ2-2, with D perhaps matching TRBD1 (6 bases). This CDR3 is built from 16 residues. In germline, CDR1 is MGHDK, CDR2 SYGVNS. Deletions cut 2 bases from V and 8 bases from J, with 18 bases between. Here the CDR3 reads CASSEVSGQGMGELFF. The CDR3 DNA sequence: TGTGCCAGCAGTGAAGTCTCCGGGCAGGGGATGGGGGAGCTGTTTTTT.

In the case of this clone: This may be a read error: a much more frequent sequence differs by one nucleotide. The J gene is TRBJ2-1, the V gene TRBV10-1; 12 bases are a match to TRBD2. Germline CDR1 and CDR2: WNHNN and SYGVQD (reference sequence). The V gene end was trimmed by 6 bases and the J gene end by 8 bases; junction bases not matched to a gene: 5. This CDR3 contains 14 residues. The CDR3 region is CASSPGTSGHEQFF. The CDR3 nucleotides read TGCGCCAGCAGCCCCGGGACTAGCGGGCATGAGCAGTTCTTC.

The genes are TRBV27 and TRBJ2-3; TRBD1 matches at 7 bases. Germline CDR1 is MNHEY and CDR2 is SMNVEV (reference sequence). The CDR3 spans 16 residues. V was pared by 5 bases and J by 2 bases, with 10 bases of the junction left unmatched. The DNA for the CDR3 is TGTGCCAGCAGTCCTTGGGACAGAACCCCCACAGATACGCAGTATTTT. Protein product: CASSPWDRTPTDTQYF.

V gene TRBV28 combines with J gene TRBJ2-3; a weak D match, TRBD1 (5 bases). The V gene lost 1 base and the J gene lost 3 bases, with 8 bases spanning the gap. The CDR3 has 14 amino acids. The germline V gene has CDR1 MDHEN and CDR2 SYDVKM. As DNA, the CDR3 is TGTGCCAGCAGTTTATTCCAGGGTACAGATACGCAGTATTTT. Translation gives CASSLFQGTDTQYF.

V is TRBV10-1 and J is TRBJ2-2; perhaps TRBD1 as D (6 bases). CDR3 length equals 15 residues. The germline CDR1 and CDR2 sequences are WNHNN and SYGVQD (reference sequence). Trimming took off 5 bases at V and 7 bases at J, with 17 bases between the two ends. The CDR3 here is CASSSSQGLGGELFF. Here the CDR3 DNA reads TGCGCCAGCAGTTCTTCCCAGGGGCTGGGCGGGGAGCTGTTTTTT.

Points on this clone: Being one base from a much bigger clone, this may be a read error. The V and J genes are TRBV25-1 and TRBJ2-2; TRBD2 agrees at 9 bases. Trimming removed 1 base from V and 3 bases from J; junction bases left unmatched: 0. CDR3 size: 15 residues. In germline, CDR1 is MGHDK, CDR2 SYGVNS. Written as DNA, the CDR3 is TGTGCCAGCAGTGAATTAGCGGGAGACACCGGGGAGCTGTTTTTT. This codes for CASSELAGDTGELFF.

The chain carries TRBV5-1 and TRBJ2-1; D perhaps matches TRBD2 (5 bases). Germline CDR1 is SGHRS and CDR2 is YFSETQ. V dropped 0 bases and J dropped 5 bases, with 12 bases sitting between them. The CDR3 extends over 15 amino acids. The CDR3: CASSLEGSANNEQFF. In DNA form, the CDR3 reads TGCGCCAGCAGCTTGGAGGGTAGCGCAAACAATGAGCAGTTCTTC.